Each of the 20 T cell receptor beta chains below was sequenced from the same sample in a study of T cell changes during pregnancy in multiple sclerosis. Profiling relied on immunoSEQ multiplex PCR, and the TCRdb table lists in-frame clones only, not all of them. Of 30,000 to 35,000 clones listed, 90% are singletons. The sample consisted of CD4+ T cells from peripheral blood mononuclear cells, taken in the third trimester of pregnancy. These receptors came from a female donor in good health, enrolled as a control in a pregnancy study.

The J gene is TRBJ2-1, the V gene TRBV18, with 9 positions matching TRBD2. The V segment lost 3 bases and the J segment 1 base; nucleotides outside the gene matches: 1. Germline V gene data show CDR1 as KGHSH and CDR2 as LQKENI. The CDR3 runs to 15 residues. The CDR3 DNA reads TGTGCCAGCTCACCGGGACTAGCTTCCTACAATGAGCAGTTCTTC. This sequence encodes CASSPGLASYNEQFF.

The CDR3 DNA follows: TGTGCCAGCTCACCACAGGAGGGTGCGAGCACTGAAGCTTTCTTT. Translation gives CASSPQEGASTEAFF. The chain links TRBV18 to TRBJ1-1, with no clear D. The V end lost 1 base, the J end lost 4 bases, and 13 bases lay between the germline ends. Germline V gene sequence: CDR1 KGHSH, CDR2 LQKENI. This CDR3 region has 15 residues.

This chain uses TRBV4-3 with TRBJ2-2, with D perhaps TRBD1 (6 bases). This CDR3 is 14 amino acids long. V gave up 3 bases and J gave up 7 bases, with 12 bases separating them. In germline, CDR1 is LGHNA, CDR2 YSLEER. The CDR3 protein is CASSHPDSRGELFF. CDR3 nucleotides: TGCGCCAGCAGCCACCCGGACAGCCGCGGGGAGCTGTTTTTT.

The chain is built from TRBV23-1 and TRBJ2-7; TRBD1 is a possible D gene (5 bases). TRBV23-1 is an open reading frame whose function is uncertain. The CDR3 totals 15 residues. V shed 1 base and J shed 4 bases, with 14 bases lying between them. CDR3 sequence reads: CASSQFLSGAYEQYF. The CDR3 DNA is TGCGCCAGCAGTCAATTCTTGTCTGGGGCATACGAGCAGTACTTC.

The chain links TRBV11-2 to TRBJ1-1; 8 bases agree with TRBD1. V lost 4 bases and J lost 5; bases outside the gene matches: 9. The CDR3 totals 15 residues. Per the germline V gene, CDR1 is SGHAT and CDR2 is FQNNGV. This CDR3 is CASSSRQGRWTEAFF. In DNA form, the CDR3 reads TGTGCCAGCAGCTCAAGACAGGGGCGTTGGACTGAAGCTTTCTTT.

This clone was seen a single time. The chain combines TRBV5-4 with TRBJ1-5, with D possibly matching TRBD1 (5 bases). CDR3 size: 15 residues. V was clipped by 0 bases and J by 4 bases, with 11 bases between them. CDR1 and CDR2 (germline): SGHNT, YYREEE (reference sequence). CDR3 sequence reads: CASSLAGQSNQPQHF. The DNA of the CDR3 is TGTGCCAGCAGCTTGGCAGGGCAATCAAATCAGCCCCAGCATTTT.

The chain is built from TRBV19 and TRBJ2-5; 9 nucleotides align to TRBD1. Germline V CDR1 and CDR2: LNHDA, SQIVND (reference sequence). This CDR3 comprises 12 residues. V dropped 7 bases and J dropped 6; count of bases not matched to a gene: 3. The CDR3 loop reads CASTGTGKTQYF. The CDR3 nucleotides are TGTGCCAGTACCGGGACAGGGAAGACCCAGTACTTC.

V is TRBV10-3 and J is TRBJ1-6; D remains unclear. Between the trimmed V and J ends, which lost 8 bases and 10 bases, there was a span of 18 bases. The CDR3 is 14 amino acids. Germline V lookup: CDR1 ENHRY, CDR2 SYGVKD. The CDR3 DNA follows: TGTGCCATCGGTCCGGAGGGTCAAGGATCACCCCTCCACTTT. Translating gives CAIGPEGQGSPLHF.

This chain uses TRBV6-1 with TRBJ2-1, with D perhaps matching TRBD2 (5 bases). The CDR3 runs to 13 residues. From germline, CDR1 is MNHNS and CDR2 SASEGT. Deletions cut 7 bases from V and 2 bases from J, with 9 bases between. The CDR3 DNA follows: TGTGCCAGCAACCTCGGGGCCTACAATGAGCAGTTCTTC. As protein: CASNLGAYNEQFF.

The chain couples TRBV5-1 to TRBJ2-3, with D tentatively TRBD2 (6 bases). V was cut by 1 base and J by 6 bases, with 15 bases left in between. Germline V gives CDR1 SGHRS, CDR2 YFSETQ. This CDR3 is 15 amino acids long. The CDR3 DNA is TGCGCCAGCAGCTTGTGGGGGACTTCCCTCGATACGCAGTATTTT. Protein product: CASSLWGTSLDTQYF.

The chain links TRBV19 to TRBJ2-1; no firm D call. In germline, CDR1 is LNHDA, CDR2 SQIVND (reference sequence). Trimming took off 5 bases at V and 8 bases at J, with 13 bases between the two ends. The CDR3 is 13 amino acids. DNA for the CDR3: TGTGCCAGTAGTGTCTTAATTCCCCATGAGCAGTTCTTC. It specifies CASSVLIPHEQFF.

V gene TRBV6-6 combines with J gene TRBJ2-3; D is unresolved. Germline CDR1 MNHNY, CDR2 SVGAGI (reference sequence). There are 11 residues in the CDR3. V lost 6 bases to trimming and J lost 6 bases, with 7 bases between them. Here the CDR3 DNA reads TGTGCCAGCAGACTTTCCGATACGCAGTATTTT. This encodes CASRLSDTQYF.

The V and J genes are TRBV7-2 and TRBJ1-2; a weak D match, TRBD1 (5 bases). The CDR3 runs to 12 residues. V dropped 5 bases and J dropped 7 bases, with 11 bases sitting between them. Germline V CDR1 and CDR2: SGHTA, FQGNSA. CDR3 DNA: TGTGCCAGCAGCCCCCGGGGGGGTGGCTACACCTTC. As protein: CASSPRGGGYTF.

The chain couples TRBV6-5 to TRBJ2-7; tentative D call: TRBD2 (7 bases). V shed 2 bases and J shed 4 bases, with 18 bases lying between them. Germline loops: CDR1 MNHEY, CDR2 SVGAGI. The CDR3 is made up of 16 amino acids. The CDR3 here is CASSYKGPRGGYEQYF. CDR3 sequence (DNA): TGTGCCAGCAGTTACAAGGGACCGAGGGGGGGGTACGAGCAGTACTTC.

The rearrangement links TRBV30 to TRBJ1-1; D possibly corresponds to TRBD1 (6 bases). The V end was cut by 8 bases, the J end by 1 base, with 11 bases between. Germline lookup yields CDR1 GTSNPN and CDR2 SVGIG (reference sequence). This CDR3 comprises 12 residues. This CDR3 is CALGGGNTEAFF. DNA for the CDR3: TGTGCCCTGGGAGGGGGGAACACTGAAGCTTTCTTT.

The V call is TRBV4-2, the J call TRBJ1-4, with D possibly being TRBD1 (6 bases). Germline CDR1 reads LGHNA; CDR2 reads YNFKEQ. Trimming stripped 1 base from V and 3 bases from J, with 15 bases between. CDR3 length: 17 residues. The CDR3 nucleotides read TGTGCCAGCAGCCAAGGGACAGAAGGACGGCCTAATGAAAAACTGTTTTTT. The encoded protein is CASSQGTEGRPNEKLFF.

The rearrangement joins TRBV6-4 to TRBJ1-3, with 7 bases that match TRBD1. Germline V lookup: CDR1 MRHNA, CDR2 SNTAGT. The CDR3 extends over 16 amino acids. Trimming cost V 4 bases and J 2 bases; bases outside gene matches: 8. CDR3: CASSVPQTGAGNTIYF. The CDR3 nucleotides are TGTGCCAGCAGTGTTCCTCAAACAGGGGCTGGAAACACCATATATTTT.

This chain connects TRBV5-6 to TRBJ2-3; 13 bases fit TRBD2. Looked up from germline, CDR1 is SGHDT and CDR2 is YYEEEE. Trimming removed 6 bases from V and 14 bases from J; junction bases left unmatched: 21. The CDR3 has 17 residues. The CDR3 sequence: CASTSQLAGGPDGTRYF. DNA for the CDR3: TGTGCCAGCACCTCCCAACTAGCGGGAGGGCCGGATGGAACTCGGTATTTT. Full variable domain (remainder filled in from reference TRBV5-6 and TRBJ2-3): DAGVTQSPTHLIKTRGQQVTLRCSPKSGHDTVSWYQQALGQGPQFIFQYYEEEERQRGNFPDRFSGHQFPNYSSELNVNALLLGDSALYLCASTSQLAGGPDGTRYFGPGTRLTVL.

CDR3 nucleotide sequence: TGTGCCAGTAGTATCTTTTTACAGGGGGCCAGCTATGGCTACACCTTC. It is translated as CASSIFLQGASYGYTF. The chain combines TRBV19 with TRBJ1-2, with 9 positions matching TRBD1. Unmatched junction bases numbered 9, after V lost 3 bases and J lost 4 bases. CDR3 length: 16 residues. The germline V gene has CDR1 LNHDA and CDR2 SQIVND (reference sequence).

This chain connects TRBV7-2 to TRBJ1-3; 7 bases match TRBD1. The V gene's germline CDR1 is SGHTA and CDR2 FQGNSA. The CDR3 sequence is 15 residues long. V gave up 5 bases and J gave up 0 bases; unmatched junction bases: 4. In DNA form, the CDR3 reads TGTGCCAGCAGCATGGACAGGAACTCTGGAAACACCATATATTTT. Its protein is CASSMDRNSGNTIYF.